This entry features one T cell receptor (beta chain) sequence. Its antigen is as yet unknown. The sample comes from a study of cytomegalovirus exposure and HLA in healthy donors. Germline trimming cut 5 bases from V and 6 bases from J; bases unmatched to any gene: 11. Germline assignment: CDR1 SGHVS and CDR2 FNYEAQ. This CDR3 has 16 amino acids. Study-wide results and limits: Presence/absence analyses assumed roughly uniform sequencing depth across donors, which may not hold. Within the data, a cluster of highly shared sequence variants was likely a sequencing artifact. A missense variant in DCLRE1C was later tied to TCR beta V- and J-gene trimming. A prior analysis recorded that most TCR beta V segments were productive about 87% or about 30% of the time.

13 Jbeta primers and 60 Vbeta primers were used for the PCR. Only in-frame clones appear in the TCRdb table, and some are missing; sequencing was by immunoSEQ multiplex PCR. This table holds some 240,000 clones, around nine tenths found once. The rearrangement joins TRBV7-6 to TRBJ1-5; 9 bases are shared with TRBD1. Input material: PBMCs. The sequence was obtained from a girl aged 2-15 years in good health and CMV-seronegative. CDR3 sequence reads: CASSVDRGEVGQPQHF. In nucleotides, the CDR3 is TGTGCCAGCAGCGTTGACAGGGGGGAGGTAGGTCAGCCCCAGCATTTT.